This T cell receptor (beta chain) was captured by sequencing in a study of tumor and adjacent non-tumor tissue in lung cancer. Overall study: Around 4.4 million productive TCRbeta reads were obtained per sample on average.

A word on this clonotype: Antigen specificity is unknown.

Notes on the study in general: Tumor tissue had significantly higher TCR diversity than normal lung. In normal lung, the top 100 clones were significantly more dominant than in tumor.

This sample's RNA came from whole unsorted tissue. Three rounds of nested PCR, following a modified ARM-PCR protocol, produced the TCRbeta library. Using its own MiXCR run on the multiplex PCR reads, TCRdb lists one record per CDR3 protein. The table records about 110,000 distinct CDR3 sequences, approximately 71% of them present only once. This CDR3 is 13 amino acids long. The germline V gene has CDR1 MNHNY and CDR2 SVGAGI (reference sequence). The V and J genes are TRBV6-6 and TRBJ2-7; no clear D gene. The clonotype was recovered from an older woman with non-small cell lung cancer. Material: lung tumor tissue. The CDR3 loop reads CTTGVPCSYEQYF. In DNA, the CDR3 is TGTACCACTGGGGTCCCCTGCTCCTACGAGCAGTACTTC.